Listed here are 23 T cell receptor beta chains from one sample, sequenced in a study of CD8 T cells in Susac syndrome. Random hexamers served to reverse transcribe roughly 0.5 to 1 ug RNA. Each CDR3 protein is one row after TCRdb ran MiXCR on the immunoSEQ multiplex PCR reads. The table lists about 180,000 distinct CDR3 sequences, 90% to 96% of them singletons. The sequencing input was CD4+ T cells from PBMCs. The receptor set was obtained from a human donor with Susac syndrome.

The chain links TRBV27 to TRBJ1-5; 8 nucleotides agree with TRBD1. The germline V gene encodes CDR1 MNHEY and CDR2 SMNVEV (reference sequence). The trim removed 3 bases at V and 5 bases at J, leaving 3 bases unmatched. This CDR3 is 14 amino acids long. The chain's CDR3 is CASSFQGADQPQHF. CDR3 nucleotides: TGTGCCAGCAGTTTCCAGGGGGCAGATCAGCCCCAGCATTTT.

The chain combines TRBV4-1 with TRBJ1-2; perhaps TRBD1 as D (5 bases). V dropped 0 bases and J dropped 2 bases, with 13 bases sitting between them. The CDR3 is made up of 16 amino acids. The germline V gene encodes CDR1 MGHRA and CDR2 YSYEKL. The CDR3 DNA follows: TGCGCCAGCAGCCAAGATAGCGCAGGGCGGAACTATGGCTACACCTTC. This translates into CASSQDSAGRNYGYTF.

The rearrangement uses TRBV5-1 and TRBJ1-1, with a tentative D call TRBD1 (6 bases). The V gene's germline CDR1 is SGHRS and CDR2 YFSETQ. This CDR3 is 13 amino acids long. Trimming stripped 6 bases from V and 0 bases from J, with 9 bases between. The CDR3 is CASTQGMNTEAFF. CDR3 sequence (DNA): TGCGCCAGCACGCAGGGGATGAACACTGAAGCTTTCTTT. The full variable domain, in which reference TRBV5-1 and TRBJ1-1 provide the parts outside the CDR3, is KAGVTQTPRYLIKTRGQQVTLSCSPISGHRSVSWYQQTPGQGLQFLFEYFSETQRNKGNFPGRFSGRQFSNSRSEMNVSTLELGDSALYLCASTQGMNTEAFFGQGTRLTVV.

The rearrangement uses TRBV20-1 and TRBJ2-3; 14 nucleotides agree with TRBD2. The ends lost 7 bases at V and 4 bases at J; junction bases unmatched: 10. This CDR3 region has 16 residues. Germline CDR1 reads DFQATT; CDR2 reads SNEGSKA (reference sequence). CDR3 loop: CSGSPPTSGRADTQYF. CDR3 nucleotide sequence: TGCAGTGGGTCCCCCCCGACTAGCGGGAGGGCAGATACGCAGTATTTT.

The V call is TRBV10-3, the J call TRBJ2-7, with TRBD1 matching 12 bases. CDR1 is ENHRY, CDR2 SYGVKD, per germline. Trimming removed 6 bases from V and 3 bases from J; junction bases left unmatched: 9. This CDR3 comprises 16 residues. CDR3 amino acids: CAISSPGTGGGYEQYV. CDR3 DNA: TGTGCCATCAGCAGTCCCGGGACAGGGGGCGGCTACGAGCAGTACGTC.

The chain recombines TRBV9 with TRBJ2-1, with D tentatively TRBD2 (7 bases). Trimming removed 0 bases at V and 14 bases at J, with 18 bases between. Germline assignment: CDR1 SGDLS and CDR2 YYNGEE. The CDR3 runs 14 residues. CDR3 sequence reads: CASSVVGGQGMKFF. The CDR3 DNA is TGTGCCAGCAGCGTAGTGGGGGGGCAGGGGATGAAGTTCTTC.

The genes are TRBV3-1 and TRBJ1-4; D is unresolved. Germline V gene sequence: CDR1 LGHDT, CDR2 YNNKEL (reference sequence). The germline V and J ends were trimmed by 1 base and 2 bases, with 14 bases remaining between them. CDR3 size: 17 residues. DNA of the CDR3: TGTGCCAGCAGCCAAGCTAGAGGGAGGTCGACTAATGAAAAACTGTTTTTT. Translation: CASSQARGRSTNEKLFF. Full variable domain (missing parts from reference TRBV3-1 and TRBJ1-4): DTAVSQTPKYLVTQMGNDKSIKCEQNLGHDTMYWYKQDSKKFLKIMFSYNNKELIINETVPNRFSPKSPDKAHLNLHINSLELGDSAVYFCASSQARGRSTNEKLFFGSGTQLSVL.

This clonotype was seen more than once but under ten times. The gene calls are TRBV6-5 and TRBJ1-1, with a possible D match to TRBD1 (5 bases). Trimming left V 2 bases short and J 4 bases short, with 8 bases between. This CDR3 has 13 residues. Germline lookup yields CDR1 MNHEY and CDR2 SVGAGI. The CDR3 DNA reads as TGTGCCAGCAGTTACCAGGGCCCCACTGAAGCTTTCTTT. Translation gives CASSYQGPTEAFF.

The rearrangement joins TRBV9 to TRBJ1-3, with a weak D call TRBD1 (5 bases). Germline V CDR1 and CDR2: SGDLS, YYNGEE. The CDR3 consists of 15 residues. Trimming cost V 0 bases and J 6 bases, with 13 bases left between them. CDR3 region: CASSVGTLRANTIYF. The CDR3 bases are TGTGCCAGCAGCGTAGGGACACTCCGGGCAAACACCATATATTTT.

The rearrangement uses TRBV4-1 and TRBJ2-4; 8 bases match TRBD2. CDR3 length: 16 residues. The V segment lost 4 bases and the J segment 2 bases; nucleotides outside the gene matches: 7. CDR1 MGHRA and CDR2 YSYEKL come from the germline V gene. CDR3 sequence: CASSRLAGVSKNIQYF. In DNA form, the CDR3 reads TGCGCCAGCAGCCGTCTAGCGGGCGTCTCCAAAAACATTCAGTACTTC.

This chain links TRBV27 with TRBJ2-7; either TRBD1 or TRBD2 may supply D (5 bases each). Deletions cut 5 bases from V and 5 bases from J, with 16 bases between. The germline V gene has CDR1 MNHEY and CDR2 SMNVEV (reference sequence). The CDR3 consists of 14 residues. CDR3 loop: CASSPRNGAHEQYV. The CDR3 DNA follows: TGTGCCAGCAGTCCCCGAAACGGGGCTCACGAGCAGTACGTC.

The rearrangement joins TRBV30 to TRBJ1-2; unclear D gene. Germline assignment: CDR1 GTSNPN and CDR2 SVGIG (reference sequence). The CDR3 covers 13 residues. V dropped 0 bases and J dropped 6 bases, with 11 bases sitting between them. As DNA, the CDR3 is TGTGCCTGGAGTGTAAGGGAGACCCATGGCTACACCTTC. Protein sequence: CAWSVRETHGYTF.

V and J are TRBV30 and TRBJ2-2, with D tentatively TRBD2 (6 bases). Germline assignment: CDR1 GTSNPN and CDR2 SVGIG (reference sequence). The V end lost 0 bases, the J end lost 4 bases, and 9 bases lay between the germline ends. The CDR3 contains 14 residues. CDR3 residues: CAWSVGLPTGELFF. The CDR3 DNA is TGTGCCTGGAGTGTGGGACTTCCCACCGGGGAGCTGTTTTTT.

As regards this clonotype: One end of the junction does not line up with germline, which may come from a read error. V gene TRBV24-1 combines with J gene TRBJ2-3; D gene unclear. Germline-derived CDR1 and CDR2 are KGHDR and SFDVKD. The CDR3 length is 15 residues. The CDR3 spells CATSAARRGTYTQYF. The CDR3 bases are TGTGCCACCAGTGCGGCCCGGCGAGGCACATATACGCAGTATTTT.

This clonotype was observed once. V gene TRBV15 combines with J gene TRBJ2-2, with unresolved D. Per the germline V gene, CDR1 is LNHNV and CDR2 is YYDKDF (reference sequence). V was pared by 8 bases and J by 6 bases, with 7 bases between. The CDR3 spans 11 residues. The CDR3 bases are TGTGCCACCGGGGTAGCCGGGGAGCTGTTTTTT. It is translated as CATGVAGELFF.

V is TRBV7-3 and J is TRBJ1-2; tentatively, D is TRBD1 (5 bases). The CDR3 is 15 residues long. The ends were cut back, 3 bases at V and 2 bases at J, with 13 bases in the middle. Germline values: CDR1 SGHTA, CDR2 FQGTGA. In nucleotides, the CDR3 is TGTGCCAGCAGCTTCTGGGGACCGATAAACTATGGCTACACCTTC. The encoded protein is CASSFWGPINYGYTF. Combining the CDR3 with reference TRBV7-3 and TRBJ1-2 gives the whole variable domain GAGVSQTPSNKVTEKGKYVELRCDPISGHTALYWYRQSLGQGPEFLIYFQGTGAADDSGLPNDRFFAVRPEGSVSTLKIQRTERGDSAVYLCASSFWGPINYGYTFGSGTRLTVV.

This chain connects TRBV7-9 to TRBJ2-7; D is unresolved. The CDR3 spans 14 residues. Germline CDR1 reads SEHNR; CDR2 reads FQNEAQ (reference sequence). The V gene lost 2 bases and the J gene lost 1 base, with 9 bases spanning the gap. In DNA, the CDR3 is TGTGCCAGCAGCTTAAGTTACGGATCCTACGAGCAGTACGTC. It yields the protein CASSLSYGSYEQYV.

The chain joins TRBV5-6 to TRBJ2-1; TRBD1 matches at 7 bases. The CDR3 totals 15 residues. V lost 5 bases to trimming and J lost 4 bases; unmatched junction nucleotides: 9. CDR1 and CDR2 from the germline V gene are SGHDT and YYEEEE. The CDR3 region is CASSSVGTAYNEQFF. CDR3 sequence (DNA): TGTGCCAGCAGTTCCGTAGGGACAGCGTACAATGAGCAGTTCTTC.

J is TRBJ2-5 and V is TRBV6-5; 9 positions match TRBD2. Trimming removed 5 bases from V and 5 bases from J; junction bases left unmatched: 9. CDR3 length: 15 residues. Germline V CDR1 and CDR2: MNHEY, SVGAGI. CDR3 amino acids: CASSPTEREDETQYF. DNA for the CDR3: TGTGCCAGCAGTCCGACCGAGCGGGAGGATGAGACCCAGTACTTC.

The J gene is TRBJ2-1, the V gene TRBV7-2; weak D call: TRBD2 (6 bases). Germline-derived CDR1 and CDR2 are SGHTA and FQGNSA. This CDR3 is 15 amino acids long. V was clipped by 4 bases and J by 0 bases, with 10 bases between them. The DNA of the CDR3 is TGTGCCAGCAGCTCTAGCGCCTCCTCCTACAATGAGCAGTTCTTC. Encoded protein: CASSSSASSYNEQFF.

The rearrangement links TRBV30 to TRBJ2-7, with D tentatively TRBD1 or TRBD2 (6 bases each). This CDR3 is 13 amino acids long. V lost 8 bases, J lost 3 bases, and 17 bases lay in between. CDR1 is GTSNPN and CDR2 is SVGIG in the germline V gene (reference sequence). The CDR3 DNA reads as TGTGCCGGGAAGGGTCGGGGGCTCTACGAGCAGTACTTC. Its protein product is CAGKGRGLYEQYF.

The rearrangement links TRBV11-2 to TRBJ2-1; 11 bases align to TRBD2. The CDR3 extends over 13 amino acids. The germline CDR1 and CDR2 sequences are SGHAT and FQNNGV. V lost 8 bases to trimming and J lost 8 bases; unmatched junction nucleotides: 5. The CDR3 loop reads CASRIAGGYEQFF. In DNA, the CDR3 is TGTGCCAGCCGAATAGCGGGAGGGTATGAGCAGTTCTTC.

This chain joins TRBV3-1 and TRBJ1-2; D gene uncertain. V was clipped by 0 bases and J by 6 bases, with 5 bases between them. The germline V gene encodes CDR1 LGHDT and CDR2 YNNKEL (reference sequence). The CDR3 has 12 residues. The DNA for the CDR3 is TGTGCCAGCAGCCAAGATGGTGATGGCTACACCTTC. Translated: CASSQDGDGYTF.